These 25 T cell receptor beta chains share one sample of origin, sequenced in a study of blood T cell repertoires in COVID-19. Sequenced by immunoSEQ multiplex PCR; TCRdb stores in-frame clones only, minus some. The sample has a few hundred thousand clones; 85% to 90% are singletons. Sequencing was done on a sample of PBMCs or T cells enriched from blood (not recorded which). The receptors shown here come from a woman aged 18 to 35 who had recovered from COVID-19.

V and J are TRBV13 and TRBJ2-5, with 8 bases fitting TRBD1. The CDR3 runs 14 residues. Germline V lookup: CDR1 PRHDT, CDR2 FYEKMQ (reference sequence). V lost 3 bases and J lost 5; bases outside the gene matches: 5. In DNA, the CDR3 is TGTGCCAGCAGCTTGGACAGGGTGAGGGAGACCCAGTACTTC. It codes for CASSLDRVRETQYF.

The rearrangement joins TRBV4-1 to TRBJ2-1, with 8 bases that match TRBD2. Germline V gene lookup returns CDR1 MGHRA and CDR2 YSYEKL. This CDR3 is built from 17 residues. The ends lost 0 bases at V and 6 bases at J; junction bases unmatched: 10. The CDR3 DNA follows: TGCGCCAGCAGCCAAGATGCGGGGGGAAAGTGGGCCAATGAGCAGTTCTTC. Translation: CASSQDAGGKWANEQFF.

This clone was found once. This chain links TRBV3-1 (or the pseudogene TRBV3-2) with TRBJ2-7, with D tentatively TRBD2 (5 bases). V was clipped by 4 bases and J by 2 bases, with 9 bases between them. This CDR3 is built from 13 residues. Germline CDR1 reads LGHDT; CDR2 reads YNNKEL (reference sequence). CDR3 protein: CASSPGNTYEQYF. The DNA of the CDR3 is TGTGCCAGCAGCCCCGGGAACACCTACGAGCAGTACTTC.

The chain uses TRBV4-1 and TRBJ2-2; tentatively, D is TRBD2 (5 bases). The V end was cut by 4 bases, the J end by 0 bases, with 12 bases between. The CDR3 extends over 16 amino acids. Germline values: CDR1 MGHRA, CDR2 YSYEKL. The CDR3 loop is CASSLSPDSNTGELFF. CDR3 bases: TGCGCCAGCAGCCTCTCTCCGGACTCGAACACCGGGGAGCTGTTTTTT.

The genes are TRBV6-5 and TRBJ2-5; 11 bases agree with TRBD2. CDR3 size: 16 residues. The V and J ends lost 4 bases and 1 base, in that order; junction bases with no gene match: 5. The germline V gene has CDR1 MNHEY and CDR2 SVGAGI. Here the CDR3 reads CASSLSGTSGQETQYF. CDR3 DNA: TGTGCCAGCAGTTTGTCCGGGACTAGCGGCCAAGAGACCCAGTACTTC.

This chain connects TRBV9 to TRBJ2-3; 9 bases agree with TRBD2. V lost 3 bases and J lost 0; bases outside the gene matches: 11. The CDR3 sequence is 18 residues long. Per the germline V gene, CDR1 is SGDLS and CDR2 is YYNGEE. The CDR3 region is CASSDQREAVPSTDTQYF. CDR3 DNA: TGTGCCAGCAGCGACCAGCGGGAGGCAGTCCCTAGCACAGATACGCAGTATTTT.

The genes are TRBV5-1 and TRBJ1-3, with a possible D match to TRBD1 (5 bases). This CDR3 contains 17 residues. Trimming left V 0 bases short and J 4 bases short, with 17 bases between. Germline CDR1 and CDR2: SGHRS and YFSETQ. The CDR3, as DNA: TGCGCCAGCAGCTTGGTTCGGACAACATTTACCGGAAACACCATATATTTT. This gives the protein CASSLVRTTFTGNTIYF.

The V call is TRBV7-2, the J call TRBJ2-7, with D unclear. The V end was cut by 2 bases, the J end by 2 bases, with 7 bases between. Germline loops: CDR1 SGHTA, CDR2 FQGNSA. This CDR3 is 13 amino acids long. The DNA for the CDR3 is TGTGCCAGCAGCTTATATGCAGCCTACGAGCAGTACTTC. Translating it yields CASSLYAAYEQYF.

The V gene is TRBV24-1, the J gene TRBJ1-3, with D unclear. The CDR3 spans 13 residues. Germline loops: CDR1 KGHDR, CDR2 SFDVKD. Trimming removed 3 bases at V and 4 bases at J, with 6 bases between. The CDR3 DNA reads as TGTGCCACCAGTGATGCGGGGGGAAACACCATATATTTT. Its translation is CATSDAGGNTIYF.

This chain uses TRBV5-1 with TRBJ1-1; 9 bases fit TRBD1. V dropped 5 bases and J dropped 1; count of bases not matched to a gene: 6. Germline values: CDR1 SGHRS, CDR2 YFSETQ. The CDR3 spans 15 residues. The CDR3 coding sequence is TGCGCCAGCAGAACAGGACAGGGGAAGAACACTGAAGCTTTCTTT. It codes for CASRTGQGKNTEAFF.

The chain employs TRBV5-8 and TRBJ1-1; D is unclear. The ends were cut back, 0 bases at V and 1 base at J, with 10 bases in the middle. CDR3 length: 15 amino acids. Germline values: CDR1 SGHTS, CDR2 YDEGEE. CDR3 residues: CASSLGILENTEAFF. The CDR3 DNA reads TGTGCCAGCAGCTTGGGGATCCTAGAGAACACTGAAGCTTTCTTT. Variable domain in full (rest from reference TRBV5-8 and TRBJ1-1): EAGVTQSPTHLIKTRGQQATLRCSPISGHTSVYWYQQALGLGLQFLLWYDEGEERNRGNFPPRFSGRQFPNYSSELNVNALELEDSALYLCASSLGILENTEAFFGQGTRLTVV.

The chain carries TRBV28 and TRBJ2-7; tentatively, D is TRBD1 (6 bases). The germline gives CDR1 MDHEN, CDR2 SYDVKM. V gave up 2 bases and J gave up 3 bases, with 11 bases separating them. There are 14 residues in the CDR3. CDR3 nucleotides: TGTGCCAGCAGTTTAAGTAGGACAGTCTACGAGCAGTACTTC. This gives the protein CASSLSRTVYEQYF.

Here the CDR3 reads CASSLGTEIKEAFF. The CDR3 region has the DNA TGTGCCAGCAGCTTGGGAACAGAAATTAAGGAAGCTTTCTTT. The V gene is TRBV5-4, the J gene TRBJ1-1; D gene ambiguous. Germline CDR1 is SGHNT and CDR2 is YYREEE (reference sequence). The V end lost 0 bases, the J end lost 8 bases, and 14 bases lay between the germline ends. The CDR3 contains 14 residues.

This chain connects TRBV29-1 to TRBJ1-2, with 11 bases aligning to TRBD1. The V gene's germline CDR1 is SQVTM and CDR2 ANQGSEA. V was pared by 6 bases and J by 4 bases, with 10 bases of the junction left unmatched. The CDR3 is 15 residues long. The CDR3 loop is CSVLPGQGGAYGYTF. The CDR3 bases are TGCAGCGTCCTCCCGGGACAGGGGGGGGCCTATGGCTACACCTTC.

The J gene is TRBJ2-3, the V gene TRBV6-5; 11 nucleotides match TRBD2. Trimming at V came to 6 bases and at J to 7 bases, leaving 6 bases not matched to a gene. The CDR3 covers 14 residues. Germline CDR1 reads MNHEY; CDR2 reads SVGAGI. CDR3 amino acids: CASRIAGGPHTQYF. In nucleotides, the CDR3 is TGTGCCAGCAGGATAGCGGGGGGGCCACATACGCAGTATTTT.

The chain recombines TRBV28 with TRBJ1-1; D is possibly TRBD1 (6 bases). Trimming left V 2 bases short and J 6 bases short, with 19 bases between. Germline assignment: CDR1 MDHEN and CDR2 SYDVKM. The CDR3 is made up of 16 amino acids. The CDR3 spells CASSLNGGRSGAEAFF. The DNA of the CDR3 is TGTGCCAGCAGTTTAAATGGTGGCAGGTCAGGGGCTGAAGCTTTCTTT.

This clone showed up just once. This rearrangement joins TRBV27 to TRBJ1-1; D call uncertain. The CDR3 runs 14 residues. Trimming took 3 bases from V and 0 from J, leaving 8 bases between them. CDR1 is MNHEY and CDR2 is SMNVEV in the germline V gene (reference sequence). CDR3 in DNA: TGTGCCAGCAGTTTTGGCGGCCTGAACACTGAAGCTTTCTTT. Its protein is CASSFGGLNTEAFF.

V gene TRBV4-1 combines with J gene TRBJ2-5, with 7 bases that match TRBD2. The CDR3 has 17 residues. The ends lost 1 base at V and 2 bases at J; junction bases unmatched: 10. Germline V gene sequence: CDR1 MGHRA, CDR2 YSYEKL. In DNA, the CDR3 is TGCGCCAGCAGCCAAGTGGCGGCGGGGGTGACTCAAGAGACCCAGTACTTC. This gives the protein CASSQVAAGVTQETQYF.

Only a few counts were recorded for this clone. The CDR3 loop is CASSEKGPPNEQFF. CDR3 coding DNA: TGTGCCAGCAGTGAGAAGGGGCCACCCAATGAGCAGTTCTTC. V and J are TRBV6-4 and TRBJ2-1, with D maybe TRBD1 (5 bases). V was pared by 3 bases and J by 6 bases, with 12 bases between. Per germline, CDR1 MRHNA and CDR2 SNTAGT. This CDR3 comprises 14 residues.

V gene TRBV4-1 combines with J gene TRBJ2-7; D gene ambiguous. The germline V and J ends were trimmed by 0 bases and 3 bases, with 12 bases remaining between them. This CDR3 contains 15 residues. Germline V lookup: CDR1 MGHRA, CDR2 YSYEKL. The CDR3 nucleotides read TGCGCCAGCAGCCAAGATCCCGCTCTAGGCTACGAGCAGTACTTC. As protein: CASSQDPALGYEQYF.

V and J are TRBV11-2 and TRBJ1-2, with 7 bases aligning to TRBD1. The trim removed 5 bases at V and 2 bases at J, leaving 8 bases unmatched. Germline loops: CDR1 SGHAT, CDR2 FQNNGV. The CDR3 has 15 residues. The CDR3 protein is CASSPGAGGNYGYTF. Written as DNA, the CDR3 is TGTGCCAGCAGCCCAGGGGCAGGGGGGAACTATGGCTACACCTTC.

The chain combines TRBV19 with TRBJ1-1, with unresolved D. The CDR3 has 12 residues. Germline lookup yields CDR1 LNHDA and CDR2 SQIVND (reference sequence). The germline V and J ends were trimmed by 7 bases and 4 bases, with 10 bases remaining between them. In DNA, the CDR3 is TGTGCCAGTAAACTTCCGGGCACTGAAGCTTTCTTT. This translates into CASKLPGTEAFF.

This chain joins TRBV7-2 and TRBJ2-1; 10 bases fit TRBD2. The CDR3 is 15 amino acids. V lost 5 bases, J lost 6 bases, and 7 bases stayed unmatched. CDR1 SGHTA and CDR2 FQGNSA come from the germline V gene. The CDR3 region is CASSEAGGAGNEQFF. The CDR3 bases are TGTGCCAGCAGCGAAGCGGGAGGGGCCGGCAATGAGCAGTTCTTC.

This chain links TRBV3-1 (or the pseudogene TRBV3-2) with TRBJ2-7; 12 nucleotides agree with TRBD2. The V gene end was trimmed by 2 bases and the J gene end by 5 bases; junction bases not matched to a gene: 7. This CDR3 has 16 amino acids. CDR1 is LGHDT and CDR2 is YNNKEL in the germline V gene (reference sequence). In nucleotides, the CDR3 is TGTGCCAGCAGCCAAACGAGAAGGACTAGCGGGGACGAGCAGTACTTC. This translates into CASSQTRRTSGDEQYF.

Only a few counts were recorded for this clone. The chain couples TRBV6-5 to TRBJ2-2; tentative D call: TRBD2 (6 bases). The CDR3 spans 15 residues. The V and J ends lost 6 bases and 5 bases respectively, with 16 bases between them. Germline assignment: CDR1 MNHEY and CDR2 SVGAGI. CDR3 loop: CASRPGSGFTGELFF. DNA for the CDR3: TGTGCCAGCAGACCGGGCAGCGGGTTTACCGGGGAGCTGTTTTTT.